Detailed here is one T cell receptor beta chain. Its specific antigen is unknown. Per-base quality was not reported, and no clone a single base away is much larger than it. These data come from a study of T-cell memory formation after mild COVID-19 (dated by TCRdb to the early 2020s). Regarding the research as a whole: Most TCR sequence clusters were specific to one of the two donors. T-cell clones expanding and contracting after mild COVID-19 in a couple of donors were tracked by longitudinal TCRalpha and TCRbeta repertoire sequencing. Two young, previously healthy adult volunteers made up the cohort, one male and one female. What the research found in general, with its limitations: Balanced CD4/CD8 phenotypes were observed for clones contracting from day 15 to 85, whereas a bias towards CD4+ was observed for a second wave of clones expanding from day 15 to 37. SARS-CoV-2 specificity of the second-wave clones peaking on day 37 was not confirmed. Some responding clones were detected in pre-infection memory, which suggested that pre-existing cross-reactive memory T cells had joined the SARS-CoV-2 response. Contracting CD4+ clones were located mainly in the CM and EM memory subsets, whereas CD8+ clones were found to be enriched in EMRA. Only a couple of mild cases were covered in the study, and larger cohorts including severe cases with pre-infection samples were considered necessary.

PBMCs were isolated by Ficoll-Paque density gradient centrifugation. V is reduced by 10 bases and J by 2 bases, leaving a spacing of 22 bases between them. The CDR3, from cysteine to phenylalanine, totals 16 residues. The retained sequence is limited to the CDR3, 48 bases, with the frame set at the first base. Reading the germline V gene gives CDR1 KGHDR and CDR2 SFDVKD. The data were produced on an Illumina NovaSeq 6000. TCRalpha and TCRbeta cDNA libraries were constructed by 5'RACE with constant-segment primers, with sample barcodes and unique molecular identifiers being introduced. Trizol reagent was used to extract RNA from every sample. Libraries were amplified in two PCR steps, with a second sample barcode and Illumina TruSeq adapters added in the second step. Sequencing of the libraries was done on an Illumina NovaSeq, producing 2 x 150 bp paired-end reads. The paper's processing steps were these. Reads were demultiplexed and collapsed into UMI-guided consensus sequences with migec v1.2.7. With mixcr v2.1.11, UMI consensuses were aligned to TRA and TRB V and J templates and assembled into clonotypes. A clonotype was counted as expanded or contracted only when both edgeR and NoisET called the clonotype significant, with the noise models trained on biological replicates. For edgeR calls, the thresholds were a false discovery rate-adjusted p below 0.01 and a log2 fold-change of 1. As an exploratory analysis of dynamics, max-normalized trajectories of the 1000 most abundant clonotypes were examined by PCA with hierarchical clustering. The CD4 or CD8 phenotype of responding clones was assigned using the separately sequenced CD4+ and CD8+ repertoires. Through fastp at Q25 and MiXCR, TCRdb rebuilt clones from the public reads, retaining in-frame beta chains. CDR3 protein sequences are deduplicated, and each keeps its most common genes and DNA. What appears here as the V and J calls and clone size reflects TCRdb's work, not the paper's. This sample comprises hundreds of thousands of distinct CDR3 sequences, less than 25% of them detected only once. About 8.4% of the sample is held by the ten biggest clonotypes.

The rearranged segments are TRBV24-1 and TRBJ2-5, with the D call tentatively TRBD1 or TRBD2, each fitting 7 bases. The specimen sequenced was PBMCs or a T cell subset sorted from them (not recorded which). The TCR sequence derives from an adult woman who had mild COVID-19 (a few samples of this study predate the infection). The sample titles of this study are shuffled in the database, so cell type and time point are left out; the donor was told from shared clones. The DNA reads as follows: TGTGCCACTGGGACTAAGGACAGGTCTTTACAAGAGACCCAGTACTTC. This encodes CATGTKDRSLQETQYF.